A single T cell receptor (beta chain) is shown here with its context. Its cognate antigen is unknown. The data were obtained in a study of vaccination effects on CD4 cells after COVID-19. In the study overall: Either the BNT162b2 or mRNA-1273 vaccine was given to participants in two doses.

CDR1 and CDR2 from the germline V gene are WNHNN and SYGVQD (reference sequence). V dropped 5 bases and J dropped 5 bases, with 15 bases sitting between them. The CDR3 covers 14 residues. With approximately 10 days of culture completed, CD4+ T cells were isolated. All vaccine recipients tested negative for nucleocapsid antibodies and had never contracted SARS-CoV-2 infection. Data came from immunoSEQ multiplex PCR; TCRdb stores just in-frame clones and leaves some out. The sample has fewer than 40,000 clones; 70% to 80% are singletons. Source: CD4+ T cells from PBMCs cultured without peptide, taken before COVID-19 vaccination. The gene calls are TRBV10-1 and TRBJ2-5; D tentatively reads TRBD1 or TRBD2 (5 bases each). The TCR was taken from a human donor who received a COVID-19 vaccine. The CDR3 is CASSPGPMGETQYF. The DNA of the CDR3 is TGCGCCAGCAGTCCGGGACCGATGGGGGAGACCCAGTACTTC.